The source of this T cell receptor beta chain is a study of T cell repertoires in cytomegalovirus infection. Study-wide context: Carrying CMV and the relevant HLA type showed in public TCR beta signatures. The study, taken as a whole, reports: HLA-C-restricted TCR beta clonotypes specific for CMV led the ex vivo response. Carriers of CMV plus the relevant HLA were identified by cumulative public TCR beta family frequency.

The sample holds a few counts of this clonotype. Its specificity is unknown. One entry per CDR3 protein, called by TCRdb with MiXCR from the reads. The data show about 71,000 distinct CDR3 sequences, 20% to 25% seen once. The CDR3 is 13 amino acids. The V gene lost 5 bases and the J gene lost 2 bases, with 9 bases spanning the gap. J is TRBJ1-2 and V is TRBV12-3 or TRBV12-4; a possible D gene is TRBD1 (6 bases). The material was CD8+ T cells from cultured PBMCs, obtained from culture after CMV antigen stimulation. The receptor's source is a human donor in good health (CMV status not recorded). Some clones in this sample may be carry-over from other donors' samples. CDR3 coding DNA: TGTGCCAGCAGTGGGGACAACAACTATGGCTACACCTTC. Protein: CASSGDNNYGYTF.